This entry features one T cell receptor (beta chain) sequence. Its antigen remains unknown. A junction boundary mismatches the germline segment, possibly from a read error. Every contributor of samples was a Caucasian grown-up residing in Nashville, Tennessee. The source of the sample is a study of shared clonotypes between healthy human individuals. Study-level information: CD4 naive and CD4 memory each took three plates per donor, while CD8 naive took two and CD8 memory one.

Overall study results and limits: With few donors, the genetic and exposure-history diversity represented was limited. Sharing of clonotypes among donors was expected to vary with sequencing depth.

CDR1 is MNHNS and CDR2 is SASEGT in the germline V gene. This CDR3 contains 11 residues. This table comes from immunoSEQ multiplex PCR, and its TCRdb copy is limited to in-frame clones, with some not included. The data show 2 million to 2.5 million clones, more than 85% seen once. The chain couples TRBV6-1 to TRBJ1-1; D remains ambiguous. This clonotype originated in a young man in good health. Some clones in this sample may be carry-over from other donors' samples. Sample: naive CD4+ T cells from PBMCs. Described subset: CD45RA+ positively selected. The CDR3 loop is CASSESGLNIF. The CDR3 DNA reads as TGTGCCAGCAGTGAATCTGGGCTGAATATCTTT.